These 28 T cell receptor beta chains came from one sample sequenced in a study of blood T cells in healthy people across ages. For the second PCR, which ran for about 7 to 11 cycles, a sample-barcoded 5' primer and a J-beta primer mix were used. MiXCR was run by TCRdb on the 5' RACE reads, yielding one entry per CDR3 protein. The data contain around 1,700,000 distinct CDR3 sequences, over 25% of them singletons. The sample was blood. The receptor source for this set is a woman aged 30 to 39 in good health.

This clonotype was recorded a few times. The J gene is TRBJ2-5, the V gene TRBV6-2 or TRBV6-3; D is unresolved. V lost 0 bases and J 5 bases, leaving 10 bases between the germline ends. The CDR3 runs to 14 residues. Germline values: CDR1 MNHEY, CDR2 SVGEGT. The CDR3: CASSYSFWGETQYF. The CDR3 DNA reads as TGTGCCAGCAGTTACTCGTTTTGGGGTGAGACCCAGTACTTC.

J is TRBJ2-1 and V is TRBV5-1; D possibly corresponds to TRBD2 (6 bases). There are 15 residues in the CDR3. Trimming removed 9 bases at V and 2 bases at J, with 18 bases between. Germline CDR1 SGHRS, CDR2 YFSETQ. The CDR3 coding sequence is TGCGCCACCACTGCAGGAGGGAGCACCTACAATGAGCAGTTCTTC. Amino acids: CATTAGGSTYNEQFF.

For this clonotype: A read error is likely, as this CDR3 ends without the conserved phenylalanine or tryptophan. Here the CDR3 DNA reads TGTGCCAGCAGCGTAGACCTAGCGGGAGAGACCCAGTACCTC. Translation gives CASSVDLAGETQYL. This chain links TRBV9 with TRBJ2-7; 8 positions agree with TRBD2. The better agreement between TRBJ2-5 and the DNA end casts doubt on the J call. Germline assignment: CDR1 SGDLS and CDR2 YYNGEE. The CDR3 has 14 residues.

This clonotype was seen many times. This chain connects TRBV12-3 or TRBV12-4 to TRBJ2-5, with unresolved D. This CDR3 has 15 residues. V dropped 1 base and J dropped 4 bases, with 13 bases sitting between them. The CDR3 nucleotides read TGTGCCAGCAGTTTAGGCCGCGCCCAAGTAGAGACCCAGTACTTC. The encoded protein is CASSLGRAQVETQYF.

This rearrangement joins TRBV6-6 to TRBJ1-3; perhaps TRBD1 as D (5 bases). The ends were cut back, 6 bases at V and 4 bases at J, with 19 bases in the middle. The germline V gene encodes CDR1 MNHNY and CDR2 SVGAGI (reference sequence). The CDR3 is made up of 16 amino acids. The chain's CDR3 is CASRKGFEKTGNTIYF. CDR3 sequence (DNA): TGTGCCAGCAGAAAGGGGTTCGAAAAGACAGGAAACACCATATATTTT.

This clonotype was found once. CDR3 in DNA: TGTGCCAGCGGGGCAGGACTAGCGTGGTACGAGCAGTACTTC. Protein: CASGAGLAWYEQYF. J is TRBJ2-7 and V is TRBV7-2, with TRBD2 identical over 9 bases. The germline CDR1 and CDR2 sequences are SGHTA and FQGNSA. Unmatched junction bases numbered 9, after V lost 8 bases and J lost 4 bases. The CDR3 runs 14 residues.

The table lists this clonotype with a few counts. The V gene is TRBV18, the J gene TRBJ2-7, with D uncertain. Trimming removed 0 bases from V and 3 bases from J, with 6 bases in between. Germline V gives CDR1 KGHSH, CDR2 LQKENI. This CDR3 contains 13 residues. Written as DNA, the CDR3 is TGTGCCAGCTCACCACCGTACGACTACGAGCAGTACTTC. As protein: CASSPPYDYEQYF.

V is TRBV4-3 and J is TRBJ2-3, with D perhaps TRBD2 (6 bases). The ends were cut back, 1 base at V and 1 base at J, with 9 bases in the middle. CDR1 LGHNA and CDR2 YSLEER come from the germline V gene. The CDR3 is 15 residues long. The CDR3: CASSQGEAGTDTQYF. The CDR3 region has the DNA TGCGCCAGCAGCCAAGGGGAGGCGGGCACAGATACGCAGTATTTT.

Ten or more counts support this clonotype. The J gene is TRBJ2-7, the V gene TRBV5-1; 10 bases align to TRBD1. This CDR3 region has 16 residues. CDR1 is SGHRS, CDR2 YFSETQ, per germline. The trim removed 0 bases at V and 1 base at J, leaving 4 bases unmatched. The CDR3 reads CASSLGGTGVSYEQYF. The CDR3 DNA reads as TGCGCCAGCAGCTTGGGCGGGACAGGGGTGTCCTACGAGCAGTACTTC.

This clonotype turned up a few times. The chain couples TRBV12-3 or TRBV12-4 to TRBJ1-3; D uncertain. V was trimmed by 5 bases and J by 4 bases, leaving 6 bases between them. The CDR3 totals 12 residues. The CDR3 coding sequence is TGTGCCAGCAGTCGTGCGGGAAACACCATATATTTT. It is translated as CASSRAGNTIYF.

The V call is TRBV5-1, the J call TRBJ2-1; D is tentatively TRBD1 or TRBD2 (5 bases each). CDR1 is SGHRS, CDR2 YFSETQ, per germline. There are 14 residues in the CDR3. V dropped 4 bases and J dropped 5 bases, with 13 bases sitting between them. The CDR3 region is CASSLGDRNNEQFF. The CDR3 DNA follows: TGCGCCAGCAGCCTGGGGGACCGAAACAATGAGCAGTTCTTC.

This clonotype showed up just a few times. The chain uses TRBV29-1 and TRBJ2-3, with a possible D match to TRBD2 (6 bases). The V gene lost 3 bases and the J gene lost 1 base, with 8 bases spanning the gap. There are 13 residues in the CDR3. Germline assignment: CDR1 SQVTM and CDR2 ANQGSEA. The CDR3 reads CSVDPSGTDTQYF. In DNA form, the CDR3 reads TGCAGCGTTGATCCTAGCGGCACAGATACGCAGTATTTT.

On this clonotype itself: It may be a read error: a sequence one base away is much more abundant. CDR3: CSVVAYEQFF. In DNA, the CDR3 is TGCAGCGTTGTAGCCTACGAGCAGTTCTTC. This chain connects TRBV29-1 to TRBJ2-1; no firm D call. The length of the CDR3 is 10 residues. V was clipped by 4 bases and J by 10 bases, with 8 bases between them. Germline CDR1 and CDR2: SQVTM and ANQGSEA.

This clonotype appeared many times. This chain uses TRBV20-1 with TRBJ2-1; unclear D gene. The CDR3 contains 13 residues. The germline V gene encodes CDR1 DFQATT and CDR2 SNEGSKA (reference sequence). V was shortened by 2 bases and J by 12 bases, with 17 bases between the two germline ends. CDR3 sequence reads: CSARLNSGARQFF. DNA of the CDR3: TGCAGTGCTAGATTGAACTCGGGCGCTCGGCAGTTCTTC.

This clonotype has more than one count but fewer than ten. An end of the junction does not agree with germline; a read error may underlie this. The rearrangement uses TRBV29-1 and TRBJ2-7, with D possibly being TRBD2 (5 bases). Germline values: CDR1 SQVTM, CDR2 ANQGSEA. The CDR3 runs to 13 residues. CDR3 region: CSTWEPPIDEQYF. DNA for the CDR3: TGTAGCACATGGGAGCCCCCAATCGACGAGCAGTACTTC.

This clonotype has more than one count but fewer than ten. The CDR3 DNA follows: TGTGCCAGCAGCCGACTGGGACAGGGGACGGGAGCTTTCTTT. Translating gives CASSRLGQGTGAFF. The rearrangement uses TRBV7-9 and TRBJ1-1; 10 nucleotides align to TRBD1. The J segment lost 10 bases and the V segment lost 5 bases, leaving 10 bases of the junction unmatched. Per germline, CDR1 SEHNR and CDR2 FQNEAQ (reference sequence). The CDR3 length is 14 residues.

On this clonotype itself: With a much larger clone just one base away, this may be a read error. The chain couples TRBV9 to TRBJ2-3; D gene unclear. The germline V gene encodes CDR1 SGDLS and CDR2 YYNGEE. Trimming left V 9 bases short and J 5 bases short, with 13 bases between. CDR3 length: 12 amino acids. CDR3 nucleotide sequence: TGTGCCAACGGTTCAGATGTAGATACGCAGTATTTT. Translating it yields CANGSDVDTQYF.

This clonotype was detected only once. Because the CDR3's place on the DNA is in doubt, the DNA is left out and the CDR3 is given as listed by TCRdb. The rearrangement links TRBV2 to TRBJ2-5; TRBD1, as called in the table, went unchecked against the DNA. Termini included, the CDR3 measures 13 amino acids. Germline V gives CDR1 SNHLY, CDR2 FYNNEI. The CDR3 sequence: CASSEVGTGIWYF.

A few counts support this clonotype. The chain has TRBV12-3 or TRBV12-4 and TRBJ2-1; D uncertain. The CDR3 loop spans 13 amino acids. V lost 7 bases, J lost 8 bases, and 15 bases lay in between. CDR3 DNA: TGTGCCAGCAACGCCCGAAACTCCGATGAGCAGTTCTTC. This gives the protein CASNARNSDEQFF.

A remark on this clonotype: A read error is possible here, since a much larger clone lies one base away. The chain has TRBV10-3 and TRBJ1-2, with 8 bases lining up with TRBD1. The CDR3 totals 14 residues. CDR1 ENHRY and CDR2 SYGVKD come from the germline V gene. V trimming: 7 bases; J trimming: 3 bases; junction bases outside the gene matches: 7. The CDR3 loop reads CAINRQGSDYGYTF. CDR3 nucleotides: TGTGCCATCAACCGACAGGGGTCGGACTATGGCTACACCTTC.

This clonotype has a count of ten or more. V usage is TRBV20-1 and J usage is TRBJ2-7; TRBD1 aligns across 7 bases. Germline trimming cut 6 bases from V and 2 bases from J; bases unmatched to any gene: 4. This CDR3 comprises 12 residues. Germline V gene data show CDR1 as DFQATT and CDR2 as SNEGSKA (reference sequence). CDR3 coding DNA: TGCAGTGCCCTGGACAGGACCTACGAGCAGTACTTC. Protein sequence: CSALDRTYEQYF.

The chain couples TRBV20-1 to TRBJ2-3, with TRBD1 matching 10 bases. Looked up from germline, CDR1 is DFQATT and CDR2 is SNEGSKA (reference sequence). V was pared by 0 bases and J by 1 base, with 1 base of the junction left unmatched. The CDR3 spans 15 residues. In DNA, the CDR3 is TGCAGTGCTAGAGAAGGACAGGGGGGCACAGATACGCAGTATTTT. Protein sequence: CSAREGQGGTDTQYF.

V usage is TRBV2 and J usage is TRBJ2-3; 9 bases are shared with TRBD2. The V gene end was trimmed by 3 bases and the J gene end by 5 bases; junction bases not matched to a gene: 9. The CDR3 has 16 residues. Germline V gene sequence: CDR1 SNHLY, CDR2 FYNNEI. CDR3 DNA sequence: TGTGCCAGCAGTGATAGGTTTCGGACTAGCGAAGATACGCAGTATTTT. Protein sequence: CASSDRFRTSEDTQYF. The variable domain in full, with the rest retrieved from reference TRBV2 and TRBJ2-3, is EPEVTQTPSHQVTQMGQEVILRCVPISNHLYFYWYRQILGQKVEFLVSFYNNEISEKSEIFDDQFSVERPDGSNFTLKIRSTKLEDSAMYFCASSDRFRTSEDTQYFGPGTRLTVL.

This clonotype has ten or more counts. The gene calls are TRBV29-1 and TRBJ2-1; D may be TRBD1 (6 bases). The CDR3 is 14 amino acids. Germline V lookup: CDR1 SQVTM, CDR2 ANQGSEA. V lost 4 bases and J 2 bases, leaving 12 bases between the germline ends. The CDR3 sequence is CSVVAGDPYNEQFF. The CDR3 DNA reads TGCAGCGTTGTGGCAGGGGATCCCTACAATGAGCAGTTCTTC.

There are a few counts of this clonotype. J is TRBJ1-1 and V is TRBV3-1, with TRBD1 as a possible D gene (6 bases). V lost 4 bases to trimming and J lost 5 bases, with 14 bases between them. Germline CDR1 is LGHDT and CDR2 is YNNKEL (reference sequence). The CDR3 has 14 residues. This chain's CDR3 is CASSPRGARTEAFF. CDR3 in DNA: TGTGCCAGCAGCCCCCGGGGGGCAAGAACTGAAGCTTTCTTT.

The CDR3 sequence is CASTIQGSVFGYTF. The CDR3 region has the DNA TGTGCCAGCACCATACAGGGATCCGTCTTTGGCTACACCTTC. The J gene is TRBJ1-2, the V gene TRBV12-3 or TRBV12-4; D might be TRBD1 (6 bases). Trimming took 7 bases from V and 7 from J, leaving 19 bases between them. This CDR3 comprises 14 residues.

The V gene is TRBV5-1, the J gene TRBJ1-2; tentative D call: TRBD1 (6 bases). The CDR3 sequence is 14 residues long. Trimming removed 0 bases at V and 7 bases at J, with 13 bases between. In germline, CDR1 is SGHRS, CDR2 YFSETQ. In DNA form, the CDR3 reads TGCGCCAGCAGCTTGGGAGGGGGTTTACTTGGCTACACCTTC. Its protein is CASSLGGGLLGYTF.

This clonotype was seen repeatedly, ten times or more. The J gene is TRBJ2-1, the V gene TRBV20-1; the D is unclear. The germline V and J ends were trimmed by 5 bases and 8 bases, with 13 bases remaining between them. Germline V gene sequence: CDR1 DFQATT, CDR2 SNEGSKA (reference sequence). The CDR3 has 12 amino acids. This CDR3 reads CSASPPRDEQFF. The CDR3 DNA sequence: TGCAGTGCTTCTCCACCTAGGGATGAGCAGTTCTTC.